This TCR beta chain was captured by sequencing in a study of CD8+CD57+ T cells in acquired aplastic anemia (dated by TCRdb to 2016 to 2019). In terms of the full investigation: DNA extracted from sorted CD4+ and CD8+ cells had a mean of about 3.2 ug, with a range of 0.2 to 27.4 ug. A CD8+CD57+ expansion meant a frequency higher than the mean frequency seen in healthy subjects.

Findings and caveats that apply to the study as a whole: No significant difference in CD8+ Simpson's diversity was found between patients and healthy controls (P=0.060). Although 25 to 30 CD8+ CDR3 sequences were shared by patients and controls, these sequences appeared highly expressed in patients and within the immunodominant clones of patients.

From the germline V gene (reference sequence), CDR1 is DFQATT and CDR2 is SNEGSKA. The CDR3 contains 12 residues, cysteine and phenylalanine counted. Only the CDR3 portion is preserved as DNA: 36 bases, with reading frame beginning at the first base. The junction carries 11 bases between V and J, which are trimmed by 4 bases and 10 bases respectively. Worth noting for this clonotype: The specificity of this receptor is unknown. Base qualities are not recorded, but no much larger clone differs from it by a single base.

The patients picked for sequencing were ones in whom flow cytometry had shown an expansion of CD8+CD57+ cells. All patients had severe acquired aplastic anemia diagnosed by International Study of Aplastic Anemia and Agranulocytosis and Camitta criteria. At the time blood was sampled, none of the patients had received any therapy. TCR repertoires of sorted CD4+ and CD8+ blood T cells from severe aplastic anemia patients and healthy subjects were deep-sequenced in the study. In the USA, patient enrollment took place under clinicaltrials.gov protocols 00001620, 01623167, 00001397, 00071045, 00081523 and 00961064. Ficoll-Paque density gradient centrifugation was used to isolate peripheral blood mononuclear cells. Before DNA extraction, CD4+ and CD8+ T cells were sorted with FACS or magnetic beads. Genomic DNA was used as template for profiling of TCR beta VDJ combinations and CDR3 sequences. An Illumina HiSeq 2000 was the platform used for TCR repertoire sequencing. The study's own analysis went as follows. TRBV/TRBJ rearrangement plots, CDR3 size and DJ length profiles, and Simpson's diversity index were used to evaluate the repertoires. Whichever DNA sequence was most abundant in the deep sequencing data was defined as the immunodominant clone. CDR3 amino acid sequences were screened for sharing across subjects and compared with published repertoires and the VDJdb database. In-frame beta chains were kept once TCRdb had trimmed the public reads at Q25 with fastp and called clones with MiXCR. Every entry covers one CDR3 protein and lists the most common genes and DNA from its rows. What appears here as the V and J calls and clone size reflects TCRdb's work, not the paper's. This sample is represented by about half a million distinct CDR3 sequences; more than 25% of them were singletons. The biggest ten clones account for around 0.82% of the sample.

The sample was sorted CD4+, CD8+, or CD8+CD57+ T cells (not recorded which) from PBMCs. The TCR originated in a human donor with aplastic anemia. This receptor chain uses TRBV20-1 and TRBJ1-6; too little of a D gene remains to name it. The nucleotide sequence is TGCAGTGCTACGGGGTCGGGGTCACCCCTCCACTTT. Its translation is CSATGSGSPLHF.